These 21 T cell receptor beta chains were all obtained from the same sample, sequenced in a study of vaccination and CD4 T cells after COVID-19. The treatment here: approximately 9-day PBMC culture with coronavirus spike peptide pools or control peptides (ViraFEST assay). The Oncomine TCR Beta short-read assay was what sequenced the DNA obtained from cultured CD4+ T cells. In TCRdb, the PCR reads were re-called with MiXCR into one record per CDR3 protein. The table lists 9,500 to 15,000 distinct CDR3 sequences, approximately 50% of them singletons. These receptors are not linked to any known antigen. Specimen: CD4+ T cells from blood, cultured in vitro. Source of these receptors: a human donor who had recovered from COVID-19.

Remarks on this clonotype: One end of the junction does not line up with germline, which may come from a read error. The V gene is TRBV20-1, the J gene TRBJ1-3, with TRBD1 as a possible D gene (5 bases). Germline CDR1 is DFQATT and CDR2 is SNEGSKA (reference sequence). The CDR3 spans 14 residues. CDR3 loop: CSATPGGVGSTIYF. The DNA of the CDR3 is TGCAGTGCCACCCCGGGGGGGGTAGGAAGCACCATATATTTT.

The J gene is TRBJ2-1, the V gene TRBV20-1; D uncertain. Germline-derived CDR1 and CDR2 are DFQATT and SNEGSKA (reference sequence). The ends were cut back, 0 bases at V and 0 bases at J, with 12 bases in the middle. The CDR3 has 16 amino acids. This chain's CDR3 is CSARDIGRPSYNEQFF. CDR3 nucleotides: TGCAGTGCTAGAGATATCGGGCGGCCCTCCTACAATGAGCAGTTCTTC.

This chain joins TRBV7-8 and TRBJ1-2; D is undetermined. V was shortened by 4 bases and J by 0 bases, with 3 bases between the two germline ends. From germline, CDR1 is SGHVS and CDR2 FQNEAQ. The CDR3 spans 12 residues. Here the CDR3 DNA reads TGTGCCAGCAGCTACTCTAACTATGGCTACACCTTC. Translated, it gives CASSYSNYGYTF.

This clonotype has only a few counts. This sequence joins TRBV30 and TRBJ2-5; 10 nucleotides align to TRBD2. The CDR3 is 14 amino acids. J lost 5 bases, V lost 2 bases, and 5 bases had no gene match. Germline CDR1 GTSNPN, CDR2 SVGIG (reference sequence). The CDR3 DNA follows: TGTGCCTGGAGTATAGCGGGAGGCGCCGAGACCCAGTACTTC. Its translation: CAWSIAGGAETQYF.

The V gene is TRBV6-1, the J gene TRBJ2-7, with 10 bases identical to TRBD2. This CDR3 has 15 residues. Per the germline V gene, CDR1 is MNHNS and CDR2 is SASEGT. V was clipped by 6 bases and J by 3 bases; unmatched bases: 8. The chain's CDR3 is CASRNLAGEHYEQYF. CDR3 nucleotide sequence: TGTGCCAGCAGAAATCTAGCGGGAGAGCACTACGAGCAGTACTTC.

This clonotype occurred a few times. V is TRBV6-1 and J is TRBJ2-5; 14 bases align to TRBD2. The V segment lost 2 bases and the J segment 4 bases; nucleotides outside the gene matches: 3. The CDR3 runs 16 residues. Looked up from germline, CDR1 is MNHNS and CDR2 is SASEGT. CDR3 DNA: TGTGCCAGCAGTGAACAAGGGACTAGCGGGAGAGAGACCCAGTACTTC. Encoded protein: CASSEQGTSGRETQYF.

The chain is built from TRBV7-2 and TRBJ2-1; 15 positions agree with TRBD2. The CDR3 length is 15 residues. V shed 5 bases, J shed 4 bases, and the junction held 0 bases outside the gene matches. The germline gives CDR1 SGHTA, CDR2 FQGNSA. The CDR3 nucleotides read TGTGCCAGCAGCGGGACTAGCGGGAGGTACAATGAGCAGTTCTTC. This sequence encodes CASSGTSGRYNEQFF.

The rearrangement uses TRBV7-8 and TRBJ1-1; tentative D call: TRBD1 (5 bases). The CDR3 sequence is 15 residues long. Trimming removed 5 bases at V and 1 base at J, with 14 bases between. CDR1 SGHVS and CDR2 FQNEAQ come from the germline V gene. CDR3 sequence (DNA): TGTGCCAGCAGCCCAAGTGGGACGACGAACACTGAAGCTTTCTTT. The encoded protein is CASSPSGTTNTEAFF.

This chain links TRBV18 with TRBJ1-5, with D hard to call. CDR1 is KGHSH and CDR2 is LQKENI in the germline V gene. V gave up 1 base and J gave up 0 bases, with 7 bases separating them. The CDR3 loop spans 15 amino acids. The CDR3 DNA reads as TGTGCCAGCTCACCACGCGGAGATAGCAATCAGCCCCAGCATTTT. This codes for CASSPRGDSNQPQHF.

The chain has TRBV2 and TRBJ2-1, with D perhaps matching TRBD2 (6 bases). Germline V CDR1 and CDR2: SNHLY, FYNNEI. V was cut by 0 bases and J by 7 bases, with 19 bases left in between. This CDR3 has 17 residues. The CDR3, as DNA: TGTGCCAGCAGTGAAGCGCTTTGGCGGGAACAGACGAATGAGCAGTTCTTC. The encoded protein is CASSEALWREQTNEQFF.

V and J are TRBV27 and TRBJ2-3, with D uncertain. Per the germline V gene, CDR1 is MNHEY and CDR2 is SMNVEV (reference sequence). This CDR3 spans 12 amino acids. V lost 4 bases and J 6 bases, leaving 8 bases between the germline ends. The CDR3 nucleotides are TGTGCCAGCAGTTCTCCTTGGGATACGCAGTATTTT. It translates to CASSSPWDTQYF.

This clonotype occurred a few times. The CDR3 region is CASSRLSTATNEKLFF. Written as DNA, the CDR3 is TGCGCCAGCAGCAGGCTATCTACAGCAACTAATGAAAAACTGTTTTTT. This chain links TRBV5-1 with TRBJ1-4; no firm D call. There are 16 residues in the CDR3. V was shortened by 4 bases and J by 0 bases, with 13 bases between the two germline ends. The germline V gene encodes CDR1 SGHRS and CDR2 YFSETQ.

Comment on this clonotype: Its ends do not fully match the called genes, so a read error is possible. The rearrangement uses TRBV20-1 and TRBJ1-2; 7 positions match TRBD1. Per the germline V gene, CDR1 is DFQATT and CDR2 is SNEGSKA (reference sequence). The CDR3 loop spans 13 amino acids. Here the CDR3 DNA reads TGCAGTGCTCGAGACAGGGTAATGGTTGGCTACACCTTC. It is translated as CSARDRVMVGYTF.

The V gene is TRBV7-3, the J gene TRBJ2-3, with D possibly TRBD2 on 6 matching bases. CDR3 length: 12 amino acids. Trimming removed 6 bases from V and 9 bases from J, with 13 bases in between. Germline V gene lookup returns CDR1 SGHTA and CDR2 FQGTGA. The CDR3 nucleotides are TGTGCCAGCAGTCAATCGGAGGGAACGCAGTATTTT. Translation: CASSQSEGTQYF.

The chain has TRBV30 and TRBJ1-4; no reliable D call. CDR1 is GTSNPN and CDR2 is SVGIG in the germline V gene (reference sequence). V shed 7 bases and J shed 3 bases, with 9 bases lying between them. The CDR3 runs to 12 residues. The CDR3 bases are TGTGCCTCCCGACATCCTAATGAAAAACTGTTTTTT. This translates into CASRHPNEKLFF.

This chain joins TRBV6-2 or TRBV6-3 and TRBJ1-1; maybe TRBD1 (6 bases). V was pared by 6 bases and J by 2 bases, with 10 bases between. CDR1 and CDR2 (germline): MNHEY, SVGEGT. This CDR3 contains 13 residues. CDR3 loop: CASSKQGNTEAFF. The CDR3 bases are TGTGCCAGCAGCAAACAGGGAAACACTGAAGCTTTCTTT.

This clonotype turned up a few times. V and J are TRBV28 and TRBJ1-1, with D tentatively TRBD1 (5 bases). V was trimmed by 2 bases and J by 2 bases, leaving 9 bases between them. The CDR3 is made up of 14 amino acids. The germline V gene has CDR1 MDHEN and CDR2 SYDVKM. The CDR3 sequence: CASSLRQTNTEAFF. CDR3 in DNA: TGTGCCAGCAGTTTAAGACAGACTAACACTGAAGCTTTCTTT.

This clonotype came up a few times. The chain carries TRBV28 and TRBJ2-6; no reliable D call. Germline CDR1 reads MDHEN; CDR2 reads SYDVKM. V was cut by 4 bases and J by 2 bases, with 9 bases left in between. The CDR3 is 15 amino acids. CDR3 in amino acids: CASSSSGTGANVLTF. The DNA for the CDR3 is TGTGCCAGCAGTTCCTCTGGGACTGGGGCCAACGTCCTGACTTTC.

CDR3 DNA: TGCAGTGCTAGACCCAGGGCCGAATATCAGCCCCAGCATTTT. Protein sequence: CSARPRAEYQPQHF. This sequence joins TRBV20-1 and TRBJ1-5; possibly TRBD1 for D (5 bases). The germline V and J ends were trimmed by 2 bases and 5 bases, with 13 bases remaining between them. The CDR3 sequence is 14 residues long. Germline CDR1 DFQATT, CDR2 SNEGSKA (reference sequence).

CDR3 nucleotide sequence: TGCAGTGCCGCGAGTCCTTCGTCCTACAATGAGCAGTTCTTC. It specifies CSAASPSSYNEQFF. The rearrangement links TRBV20-1 to TRBJ2-1; D remains ambiguous. With 6 bases removed from V and 1 base from J, the gap between germline ends came to 13 bases. This CDR3 has 14 amino acids. Germline lookup yields CDR1 DFQATT and CDR2 SNEGSKA (reference sequence).

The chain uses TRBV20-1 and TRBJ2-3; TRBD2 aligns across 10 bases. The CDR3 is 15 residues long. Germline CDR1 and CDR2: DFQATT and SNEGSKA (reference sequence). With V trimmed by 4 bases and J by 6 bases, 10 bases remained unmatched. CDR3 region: CSATTSGRAPDTQYF. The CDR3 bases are TGCAGTGCTACCACGAGCGGGAGGGCCCCGGATACGCAGTATTTT.